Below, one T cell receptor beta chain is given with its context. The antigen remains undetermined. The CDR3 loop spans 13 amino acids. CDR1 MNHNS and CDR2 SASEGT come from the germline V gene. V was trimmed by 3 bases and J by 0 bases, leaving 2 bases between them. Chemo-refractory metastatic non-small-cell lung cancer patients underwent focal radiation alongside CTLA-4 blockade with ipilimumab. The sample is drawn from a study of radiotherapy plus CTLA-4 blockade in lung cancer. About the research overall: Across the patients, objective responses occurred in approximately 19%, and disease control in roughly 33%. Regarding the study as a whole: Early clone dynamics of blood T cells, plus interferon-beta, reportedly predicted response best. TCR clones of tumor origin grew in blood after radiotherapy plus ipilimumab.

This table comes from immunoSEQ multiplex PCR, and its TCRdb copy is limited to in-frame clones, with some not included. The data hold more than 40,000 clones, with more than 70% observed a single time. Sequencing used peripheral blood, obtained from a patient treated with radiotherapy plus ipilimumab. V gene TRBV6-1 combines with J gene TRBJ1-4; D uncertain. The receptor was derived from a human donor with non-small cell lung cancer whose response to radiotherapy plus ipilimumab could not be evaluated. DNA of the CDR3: TGTGCCAGCAGTGACACAACTAATGAAAAACTGTTTTTT. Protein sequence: CASSDTTNEKLFF.